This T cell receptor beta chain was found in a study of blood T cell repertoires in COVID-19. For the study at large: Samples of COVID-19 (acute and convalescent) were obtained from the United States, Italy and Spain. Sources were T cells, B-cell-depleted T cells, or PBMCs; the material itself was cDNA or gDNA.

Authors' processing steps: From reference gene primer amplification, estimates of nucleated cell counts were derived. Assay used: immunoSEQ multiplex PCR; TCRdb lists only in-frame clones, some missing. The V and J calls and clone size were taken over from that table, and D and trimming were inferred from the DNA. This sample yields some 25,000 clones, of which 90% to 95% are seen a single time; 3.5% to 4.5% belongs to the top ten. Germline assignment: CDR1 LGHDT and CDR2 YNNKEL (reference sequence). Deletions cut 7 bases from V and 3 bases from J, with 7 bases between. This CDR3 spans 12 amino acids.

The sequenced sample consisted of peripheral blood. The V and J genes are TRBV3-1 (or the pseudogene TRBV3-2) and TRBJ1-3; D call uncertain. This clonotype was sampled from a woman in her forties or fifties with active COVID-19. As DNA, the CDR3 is TGTGCCAGCACCTCACATGGAAACACCATATATTTT. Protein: CASTSHGNTIYF.